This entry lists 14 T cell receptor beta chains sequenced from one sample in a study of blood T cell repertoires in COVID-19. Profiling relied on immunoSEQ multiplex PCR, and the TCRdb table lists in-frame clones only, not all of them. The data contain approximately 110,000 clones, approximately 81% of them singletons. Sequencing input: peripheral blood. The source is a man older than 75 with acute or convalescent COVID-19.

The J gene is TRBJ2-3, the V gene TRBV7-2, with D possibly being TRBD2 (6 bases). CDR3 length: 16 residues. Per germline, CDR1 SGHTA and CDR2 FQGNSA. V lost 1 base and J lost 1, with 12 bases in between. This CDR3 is CASSLVLASGTDTQYF. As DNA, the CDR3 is TGTGCCAGCAGCTTAGTTTTAGCTAGCGGCACAGATACGCAGTATTTT.

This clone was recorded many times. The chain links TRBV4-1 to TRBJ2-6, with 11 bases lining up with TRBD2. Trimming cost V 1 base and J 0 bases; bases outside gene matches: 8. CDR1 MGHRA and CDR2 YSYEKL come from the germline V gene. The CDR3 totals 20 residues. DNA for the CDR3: TGCGCCAGCAGCCAAGTTGTAGCGGGAGGGCCTAGCTCTGGGGCCAACGTCCTGACTTTC. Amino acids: CASSQVVAGGPSSGANVLTF.

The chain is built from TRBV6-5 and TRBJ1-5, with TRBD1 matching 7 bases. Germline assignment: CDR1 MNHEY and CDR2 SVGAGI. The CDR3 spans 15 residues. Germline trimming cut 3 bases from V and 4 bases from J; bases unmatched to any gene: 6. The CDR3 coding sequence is TGTGCCAGCAGTTATGACAGGGCAGGGAATCAGCCCCAGCATTTT. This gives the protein CASSYDRAGNQPQHF.

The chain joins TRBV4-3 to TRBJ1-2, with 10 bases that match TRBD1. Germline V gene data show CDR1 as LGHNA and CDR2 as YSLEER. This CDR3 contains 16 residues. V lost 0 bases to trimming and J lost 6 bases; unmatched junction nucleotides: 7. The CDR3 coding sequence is TGCGCCAGCAGCCAAGATTACCTGGACAGGGGGAATGGCTACACCTTC. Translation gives CASSQDYLDRGNGYTF.

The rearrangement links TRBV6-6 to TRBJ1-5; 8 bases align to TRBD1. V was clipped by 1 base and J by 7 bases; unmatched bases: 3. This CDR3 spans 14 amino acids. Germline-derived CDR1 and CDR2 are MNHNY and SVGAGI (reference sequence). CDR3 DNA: TGTGCCAGCAGTTACTGGGCAGGGGGCCAGCCCCAGCATTTT. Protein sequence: CASSYWAGGQPQHF.

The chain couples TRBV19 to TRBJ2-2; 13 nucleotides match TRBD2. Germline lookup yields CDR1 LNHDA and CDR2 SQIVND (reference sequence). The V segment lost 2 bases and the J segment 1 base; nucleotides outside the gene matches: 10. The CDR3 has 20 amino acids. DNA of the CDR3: TGTGCCAGTAGTATAAGTTCCGGACTAGCGGGAGAAAAGAACACCGGGGAGCTGTTTTTT. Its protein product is CASSISSGLAGEKNTGELFF.

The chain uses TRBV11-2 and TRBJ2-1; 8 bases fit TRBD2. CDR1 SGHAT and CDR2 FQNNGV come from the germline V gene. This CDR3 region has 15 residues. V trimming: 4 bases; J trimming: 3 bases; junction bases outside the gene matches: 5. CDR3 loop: CASSSSSGSYNEQFF. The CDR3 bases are TGTGCCAGCAGCTCATCCAGCGGGAGCTACAATGAGCAGTTCTTC.

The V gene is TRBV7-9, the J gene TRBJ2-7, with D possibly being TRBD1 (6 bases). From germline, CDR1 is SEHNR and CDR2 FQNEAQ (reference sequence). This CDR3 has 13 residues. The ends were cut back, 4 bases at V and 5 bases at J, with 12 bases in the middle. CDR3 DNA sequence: TGTGCCAGCAGCTCCTTACAGGGACACGAGCAGTACTTC. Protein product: CASSSLQGHEQYF.

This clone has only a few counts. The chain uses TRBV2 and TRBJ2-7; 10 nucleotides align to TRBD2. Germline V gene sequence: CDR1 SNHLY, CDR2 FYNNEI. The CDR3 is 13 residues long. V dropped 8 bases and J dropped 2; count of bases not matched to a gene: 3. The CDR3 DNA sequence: TGTGCCAGCGGCGGGACTAGCGCCTACGAGCAGTACTTC. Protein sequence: CASGGTSAYEQYF.

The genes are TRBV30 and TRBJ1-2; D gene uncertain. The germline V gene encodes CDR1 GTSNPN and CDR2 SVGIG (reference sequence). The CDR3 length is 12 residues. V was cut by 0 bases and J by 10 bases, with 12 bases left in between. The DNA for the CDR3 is TGTGCCTGGAGTGTACTTGAGGAATACTACACCTTC. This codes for CAWSVLEEYYTF.

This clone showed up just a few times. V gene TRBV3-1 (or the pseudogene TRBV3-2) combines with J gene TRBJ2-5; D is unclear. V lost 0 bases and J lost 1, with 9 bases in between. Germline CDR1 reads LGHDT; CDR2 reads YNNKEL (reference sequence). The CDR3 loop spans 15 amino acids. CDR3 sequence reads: CASSQDSSVQETQYF. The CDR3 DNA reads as TGTGCCAGCAGCCAAGATTCGTCGGTCCAAGAGACCCAGTACTTC.

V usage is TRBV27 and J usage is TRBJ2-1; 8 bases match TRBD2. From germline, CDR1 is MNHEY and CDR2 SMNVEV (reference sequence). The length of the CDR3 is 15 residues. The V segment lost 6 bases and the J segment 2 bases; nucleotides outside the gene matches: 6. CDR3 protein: CASRRTSGAYNEQFF. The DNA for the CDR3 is TGTGCCAGCAGACGAACTAGCGGAGCCTACAATGAGCAGTTCTTC.

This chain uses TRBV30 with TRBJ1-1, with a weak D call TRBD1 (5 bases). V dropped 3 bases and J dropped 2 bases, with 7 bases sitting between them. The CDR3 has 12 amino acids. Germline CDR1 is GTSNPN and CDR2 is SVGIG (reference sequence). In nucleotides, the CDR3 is TGTGCCTGGAGCAGGGAAAACACTGAAGCTTTCTTT. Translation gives CAWSRENTEAFF.

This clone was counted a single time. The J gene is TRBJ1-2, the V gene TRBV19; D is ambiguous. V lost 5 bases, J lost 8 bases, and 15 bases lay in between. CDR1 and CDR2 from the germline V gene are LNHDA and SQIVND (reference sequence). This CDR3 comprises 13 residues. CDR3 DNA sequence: TGTGCCAGTAGTTCCCGGGCTAGAGGGGGCTACACCTTC. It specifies CASSSRARGGYTF.